A single sample is the source of the 30 T cell receptor beta chains below, sequenced in a study of regulatory T cells in long-lasting Graves disease. Investigators prepared the TCR beta libraries by applying iRepertoire HTBI primers and Arm-PCR of CDR3 regions. Via MiXCR, TCRdb re-called the multiplex PCR reads, giving one row per CDR3 protein. Here the sample spans around 420,000 distinct CDR3 sequences, roughly 15% being singletons. Noted time point: newly diagnosed GD, antithyroid drugs for less than 3 months. Researchers made the TCR library from RNA that was extracted from PBMCs. The sample was peripheral blood mononuclear cells (PBMCs), taken at new diagnosis, from a patient treated with antithyroid drugs. The receptors were sampled from a female donor with Graves disease.

The chain recombines TRBV20-1 with TRBJ2-1, with D possibly being TRBD2 (6 bases). The V gene lost 3 bases and the J gene lost 1 base, with 13 bases spanning the gap. The CDR3 extends over 15 amino acids. The germline V gene has CDR1 DFQATT and CDR2 SNEGSKA (reference sequence). The CDR3 nucleotides read TGCAGTGCTAGGCCGACCGGGACTTCCTACAATGAGCAGTTCTTC. This codes for CSARPTGTSYNEQFF.

In the case of this clonotype: A read error likely explains this, since a far larger clone differs by one base. The chain couples TRBV14 to TRBJ2-1; TRBD2 matches 9 bases. The CDR3 has 15 amino acids. The germline V gene has CDR1 SGHDN and CDR2 FVKESK. V lost 8 bases to trimming and J lost 7 bases; unmatched junction nucleotides: 12. The CDR3 reads CASGLRTSGRNEQFF. CDR3 DNA sequence: TGTGCCAGCGGCTTAAGAACTAGCGGGCGGAATGAGCAGTTCTTC. The variable domain in full, completed from reference TRBV14 and TRBJ2-1, reads EAGVTQFPSHSVIEKGQTVTLRCDPISGHDNLYWYRRVMGKEIKFLLHFVKESKQDESGMPNNRFLAERTGGTYSTLKVQPAELEDSGVYFCASGLRTSGRNEQFFGPGTRLTVL.

The chain couples TRBV10-1 to TRBJ1-1, with D possibly matching TRBD1 (5 bases). V was shortened by 0 bases and J by 1 base, with 15 bases between the two germline ends. Germline V CDR1 and CDR2: WNHNN, SYGVQD (reference sequence). The CDR3 totals 17 residues. The CDR3 protein is CASSESTVGYRNTEAFF. In DNA, the CDR3 is TGCGCCAGCAGTGAGTCGACAGTAGGCTACAGGAACACTGAAGCTTTCTTT.

Note on this clonotype: The likely explanation is a read error, given a far larger clone one base away. Likely a read error: the CDR3 ends without its conserved phenylalanine or tryptophan. The gene calls are TRBV7-2 and TRBJ2-7, with D maybe TRBD1 (5 bases). Trimming removed 3 bases at V and 0 bases at J, with 9 bases between. Per the germline V gene, CDR1 is SGHTA and CDR2 is FQGNSA. This CDR3 is built from 14 residues. The CDR3 reads CASSFSRVSYEQYL. The CDR3 nucleotides are TGTGCCAGCAGCTTCAGCAGGGTCTCCTACGAGCAGTACCTC.

In its sample, this clonotype was seen many times. This sequence joins TRBV20-1 and TRBJ2-1; TRBD2 matches 11 bases. V was clipped by 6 bases and J by 7 bases; unmatched bases: 5. The CDR3 totals 13 residues. Germline values: CDR1 DFQATT, CDR2 SNEGSKA (reference sequence). The CDR3, as DNA: TGCAGTGCCCCAAGGACTAGCGGGAATGAGCAGTTCTTC. This codes for CSAPRTSGNEQFF.

This clonotype occurred many times. This chain joins TRBV4-1 and TRBJ2-7; perhaps TRBD2 as D (6 bases). The CDR3 is 15 residues long. V shed 0 bases and J shed 4 bases, with 13 bases lying between them. Germline values: CDR1 MGHRA, CDR2 YSYEKL. CDR3 sequence: CASSQDARESYEQYF. CDR3 in DNA: TGCGCCAGCAGCCAAGATGCCCGGGAGTCATACGAGCAGTACTTC.

This chain connects TRBV29-1 to TRBJ1-1, with no clear D. Germline V lookup: CDR1 SQVTM, CDR2 ANQGSEA. The CDR3 has 8 amino acids. Between the trimmed V and J ends, which lost 6 bases and 8 bases, there was a span of 4 bases. This chain's CDR3 is CSVPEAFF. CDR3 sequence (DNA): TGCAGCGTCCCCGAAGCTTTCTTT.

At least ten counts were recorded for this clonotype. This chain uses TRBV7-9 with TRBJ2-7; D may be TRBD2 (7 bases). Deletions cut 6 bases from V and 6 bases from J, with 18 bases between. CDR3 length equals 14 residues. The germline gives CDR1 SEHNR, CDR2 FQNEAQ (reference sequence). CDR3 loop: CASRPSGGRSEQYF. The CDR3 nucleotides are TGTGCCAGCAGACCTTCCGGGGGGCGGTCCGAGCAGTACTTC.

The table lists this clonotype with many counts. The rearrangement uses TRBV3-1 and TRBJ1-1; D remains ambiguous. There are 17 residues in the CDR3. Per the germline V gene, CDR1 is LGHDT and CDR2 is YNNKEL (reference sequence). V was shortened by 2 bases and J by 1 base, with 17 bases between the two germline ends. Here the CDR3 reads CASSQNSRRAGNTEAFF. The CDR3 DNA is TGTGCCAGCAGCCAAAACTCTAGGAGGGCGGGGAACACTGAAGCTTTCTTT.

There are a few counts of this clonotype. V is TRBV6-2 or TRBV6-3 and J is TRBJ1-2, with D perhaps matching TRBD1 (6 bases). The CDR3 is made up of 15 amino acids. Germline V gives CDR1 MNHEY, CDR2 SVGEGT. V was pared by 7 bases and J by 2 bases, with 17 bases between. As DNA, the CDR3 is TGTGCCAGCACAGACCCCCGGGACATCAACTATGGCTACACCTTC. Translated: CASTDPRDINYGYTF.

The chain employs TRBV7-8 and TRBJ2-7; D is perhaps TRBD2 (7 bases). CDR3 length: 13 residues. The V end lost 5 bases, the J end lost 9 bases, and 17 bases lay between the germline ends. Germline CDR1 SGHVS, CDR2 FQNEAQ. The CDR3: CASSPPGGGGQYF. CDR3 coding DNA: TGTGCCAGCAGCCCCCCTGGGGGAGGGGGGCAGTACTTC.

The table lists this clonotype with many counts. The genes are TRBV6-2 or TRBV6-3 and TRBJ2-7; D remains unclear. The length of the CDR3 is 14 residues. Trimming took off 2 bases at V and 5 bases at J, with 13 bases between the two ends. Germline V lookup: CDR1 MNHEY, CDR2 SVGEGT. The CDR3: CASSYASVMNEQYF. CDR3 nucleotide sequence: TGTGCCAGCAGTTACGCGTCGGTTATGAACGAGCAGTACTTC.

This clonotype came up many times. The chain links TRBV5-1 to TRBJ2-3, with D maybe TRBD1 (6 bases). CDR1 is SGHRS, CDR2 YFSETQ, per germline. There are 16 residues in the CDR3. The ends were cut back, 2 bases at V and 2 bases at J, with 15 bases in the middle. CDR3 amino acids: CASSFRGRGNTDTQYF. The DNA of the CDR3 is TGCGCCAGCAGCTTCAGGGGCAGGGGAAACACAGATACGCAGTATTTT.

In this sample, this clonotype turned up many times. V and J are TRBV11-2 and TRBJ2-1; D is unclear. Germline lookup yields CDR1 SGHAT and CDR2 FQNNGV. This CDR3 spans 14 amino acids. Deletions cut 5 bases from V and 8 bases from J, with 16 bases between. This CDR3 reads CASSISLVMDEQFF. CDR3 nucleotide sequence: TGTGCCAGCAGCATTAGTTTGGTAATGGATGAGCAGTTCTTC.

This clonotype was seen a handful of times. The chain recombines TRBV2 with TRBJ2-7, with 12 positions matching TRBD1. This CDR3 comprises 15 residues. Germline CDR1 and CDR2: SNHLY and FYNNEI. The V and J ends lost 7 bases and 1 base, in that order; junction bases with no gene match: 5. This CDR3 is CASMPGQGASYEQYF. CDR3 nucleotide sequence: TGTGCCAGCATGCCGGGACAGGGGGCGTCCTACGAGCAGTACTTC.

This clonotype was counted many times. The V call is TRBV27, the J call TRBJ2-6; 8 bases are a match to TRBD1. The trim removed 5 bases at V and 4 bases at J, leaving 10 bases unmatched. Germline CDR1 is MNHEY and CDR2 is SMNVEV (reference sequence). This CDR3 spans 17 amino acids. This CDR3 reads CASSGRTGTPGANVLTF. In nucleotides, the CDR3 is TGTGCCAGCAGTGGGAGGACAGGGACGCCCGGGGCCAACGTCCTGACTTTC.

The sample holds many counts of this clonotype. The chain links TRBV11-2 to TRBJ2-3, with D uncertain. Trimming shortened V by 0 bases and J by 3 bases, and 10 bases separated the two germline ends. The length of the CDR3 is 15 residues. Germline CDR1 and CDR2: SGHAT and FQNNGV. This chain's CDR3 is CASSLDRTRTDTQYF. The DNA for the CDR3 is TGTGCCAGCAGCTTAGATCGGACCAGAACAGATACGCAGTATTTT.

This clonotype was detected only a few times. The chain carries TRBV12-3 or TRBV12-4 and TRBJ2-3; D possibly corresponds to TRBD2 (5 bases). The V gene lost 3 bases and the J gene lost 2 bases, with 9 bases spanning the gap. The CDR3 length is 14 residues. CDR3 nucleotides: TGTGCCAGCAGTTTCCGGGGTTTCACAGATACGCAGTATTTT. It specifies CASSFRGFTDTQYF.

This clonotype was recorded many times. The chain recombines TRBV27 with TRBJ2-3; 9 nucleotides match TRBD2. V lost 8 bases and J lost 3; bases outside the gene matches: 9. The CDR3 runs to 15 residues. Germline CDR1 MNHEY, CDR2 SMNVEV (reference sequence). This chain's CDR3 is CASAPGLAVTDTQYF. CDR3 coding DNA: TGTGCCAGCGCCCCGGGACTAGCAGTAACAGATACGCAGTATTTT.

Many counts were recorded for this clonotype. This chain connects TRBV27 to TRBJ2-7; D tentatively reads TRBD1 or TRBD2 (5 bases each). CDR1 is MNHEY and CDR2 is SMNVEV in the germline V gene (reference sequence). V shed 8 bases and J shed 4 bases, with 18 bases lying between them. The CDR3 sequence is 14 residues long. The CDR3 sequence is CASRWGRQSYEQYF. The CDR3 region has the DNA TGTGCCAGCCGCTGGGGGAGACAGTCATACGAGCAGTACTTC.

The rearrangement links TRBV6-2 or TRBV6-3 to TRBJ2-1; the D is unclear. The CDR3 sequence is 14 residues long. Trimming removed 5 bases at V and 4 bases at J, with 12 bases between. Germline loops: CDR1 MNHEY, CDR2 SVGEGT. The CDR3 DNA follows: TGTGCCAGCAGTGACCGAACCGGTTACAATGAGCAGTTCTTC. Amino acid sequence: CASSDRTGYNEQFF.

This clonotype was detected ten times or more. The V gene is TRBV20-1, the J gene TRBJ2-6; D is uncertain. Germline V gene sequence: CDR1 DFQATT, CDR2 SNEGSKA (reference sequence). This CDR3 contains 13 residues. V lost 1 base and J lost 0, with 1 base in between. The CDR3 loop is CSARASGANVLTF. In DNA form, the CDR3 reads TGCAGTGCTAGAGCCTCTGGGGCCAACGTCCTGACTTTC.

Ten or more counts support this clonotype. The rearrangement joins TRBV10-3 to TRBJ2-2; a weak D match, TRBD2 (5 bases). CDR1 ENHRY and CDR2 SYGVKD come from the germline V gene. Trimming left V 0 bases short and J 3 bases short, with 20 bases between. This CDR3 has 19 amino acids. CDR3 nucleotides: TGTGCCATCAGTGAGTCGGAAGCGACGGGATGGGAGTACACCGGGGAGCTGTTTTTT. Encoded protein: CAISESEATGWEYTGELFF.

This clonotype was picked up many times. This rearrangement joins TRBV4-3 to TRBJ2-7; TRBD2 matches 7 bases. Germline V CDR1 and CDR2: LGHNA, YSLEER. The CDR3 loop spans 16 amino acids. The V and J ends lost 0 bases and 2 bases, in that order; junction bases with no gene match: 7. The CDR3 sequence: CASSQDHGAGTYEQYF. The CDR3 DNA reads as TGCGCCAGCAGCCAAGATCATGGAGCGGGAACCTACGAGCAGTACTTC.

This clonotype was seen more than once but under ten times. V gene TRBV25-1 combines with J gene TRBJ1-2; 8 bases are a match to TRBD1. Unmatched junction bases numbered 8, after V lost 5 bases and J lost 6 bases. The CDR3 contains 14 residues. Germline assignment: CDR1 MGHDK and CDR2 SYGVNS. CDR3 in amino acids: CASSSADREDGYTF. As DNA, the CDR3 is TGTGCCAGCAGTTCAGCGGACAGGGAAGATGGCTACACCTTC.

The table lists this clonotype with a few counts. V usage is TRBV19 and J usage is TRBJ2-7; a possible D gene is TRBD1 (6 bases). The V gene lost 6 bases and the J gene lost 1 base, with 16 bases spanning the gap. This CDR3 comprises 15 residues. CDR1 is LNHDA and CDR2 is SQIVND in the germline V gene (reference sequence). The CDR3 nucleotides are TGTGCCAGTAGCAAACAGGGTGGAGGTTCCTACGAGCAGTACTTC. This codes for CASSKQGGGSYEQYF.

This clonotype was counted at least ten times. The chain recombines TRBV20-1 with TRBJ1-1; weak D call: TRBD1 (5 bases). V lost 6 bases and J lost 1, with 21 bases in between. CDR3 length: 16 amino acids. Germline CDR1 and CDR2: DFQATT and SNEGSKA (reference sequence). CDR3 bases: TGCAGTGCCCGGGACCCGAGTACGGCCCCGAACACTGAAGCTTTCTTT. Protein sequence: CSARDPSTAPNTEAFF.

On this clonotype itself: The junction shows a germline mismatch at one end, possibly a read error. The rearrangement uses TRBV7-2 and TRBJ2-7; D uncertain. The CDR3 has 14 residues. From germline, CDR1 is SGHTA and CDR2 FQGNSA. This chain's CDR3 is CASSVAYSSYEQYF. The CDR3 nucleotides are TGTGCCAGCAGCGTAGCCTATTCATCCTACGAGCAGTACTTC.

This clonotype was counted at least ten times. The chain combines TRBV6-5 with TRBJ1-5, with D uncertain. The CDR3 has 13 residues. Trimming shortened V by 2 bases and J by 3 bases, and 5 bases separated the two germline ends. Per germline, CDR1 MNHEY and CDR2 SVGAGI. DNA of the CDR3: TGTGCCAGCAGTTACCGTTTCAATCAGCCCCAGCATTTT. Translating gives CASSYRFNQPQHF.

In its sample, this clonotype was seen many times. The chain carries TRBV7-6 and TRBJ2-3; D perhaps matches TRBD2 (5 bases). V was trimmed by 1 base and J by 5 bases, leaving 13 bases between them. The CDR3 sequence is 15 residues long. The germline gives CDR1 SGHVS, CDR2 FNYEAQ. The chain's CDR3 is CASSLVGWEKDTQYF. The DNA of the CDR3 is TGTGCCAGCAGCTTAGTGGGGTGGGAGAAAGATACGCAGTATTTT.